This is a list of T cell receptor beta chains from one sample in a study of OX40 agonist ivuxolimab in advanced cancers. Only in-frame clones appear in the TCRdb table, and some are missing; sequencing was by immunoSEQ multiplex PCR. The sample holds about 83,000 clones, roughly 90% seen once. The source was CD4+ or CD8+ T cells sorted from blood, collected in a trial of the OX40 agonist ivuxolimab. The receptors here all came from an adult with an advanced solid tumor such as melanoma, head and neck, liver or kidney cancer. Both conserved end residues are part of each CDR3. D genes are given only for firm matches. Part of the rows lack a size; the others show once, few, many or a class for expanded clones.

J	D	size	V	DNA	CDR3
TRBJ1-5	TRBD1	few	TRBV6-5	TGTGCCAGCAGGGGGACAGGGGGTAGCAATCAGCCCCAGCATTTT	CASRGTGGSNQPQHF
TRBJ1-4	NA	NA	TRBV18	TGTGCCAGCTCACATAAGGTGAATCCTAATGAAAAACTGTTTTTT	CASSHKVNPNEKLFF
TRBJ1-5	TRBD1	NA	TRBV4-3	TGCGCCAGCAGCCAAGAAGGACCAAGGACAGGGGGTCAGCCCCAGCATTTT	CASSQEGPRTGGQPQHF
TRBJ1-6	NA	NA	TRBV18	TGTGCCAGCTCACCGACCCAACAGGGTTCCAATTCACCCCTCCACTTT	CASSPTQQGSNSPLHF
TRBJ2-2	TRBD2	NA	TRBV18	TGTGCCAGCTCACTAGGACTAGCCACCGGGGAGCTGTTTTTT	CASSLGLATGELFF
TRBJ1-5	TRBD1	NA	TRBV6-6	TGTGCCAGCAGAACTACAGGGGCCCCTACGGGTCAGCCCCAGCATTTT	CASRTTGAPTGQPQHF
TRBJ2-2	NA	NA	TRBV6-5	TGTGCCAGCAGTTACTCTGGAAGGAACACCGGGGAGCTGTTTTTT	CASSYSGRNTGELFF
TRBJ2-6	NA	NA	TRBV25-1	TGTGCCAGCCTCTCTTATGCGGCTGGGGCCAACGTCCTGACTTTC	CASLSYAAGANVLTF
TRBJ2-7	TRBD1	few	TRBV6-6	TGTGCCAGCAAACTGGGGACAGGATCCTACGAGCAGTACTTC	CASKLGTGSYEQYF
TRBJ2-5	NA	NA	TRBV9	TGTGCCAGCAGCGTAGGGTCCTTAGCAAGGGAGACCCAGTACTTC	CASSVGSLARETQYF
TRBJ2-1	TRBD2	NA	TRBV27	TGTGCCAGCAGTTTGACTAGCGGGAATTATAATGAGCAGTTCTTC	CASSLTSGNYNEQFF
TRBJ2-7	NA	NA	TRBV7-9	TGTGCCAGCAGCTTAGGGTTTCAGTCTAGCTGGGCGTGGGAGCAGTACTTC	CASSLGFQSSWAWEQYF
TRBJ1-2	NA	NA	TRBV30	TGTGCCTGGAGTTACCCGGACTTTGGCTACACCTTC	CAWSYPDFGYTF
TRBJ2-7	NA	NA	TRBV19	TGTGCCAGTAGCAAGACAGCTACCTACGAGCAGTACTTC	CASSKTATYEQYF
TRBJ2-4	TRBD2	NA	TRBV5-8	TGTGCCAGCAGCTTGCCGGGACTAGCGGGGGTTAACATTCAGTACTTC	CASSLPGLAGVNIQYF
TRBJ2-5	NA	NA	TRBV30	TGTGCCTGGAGTGTACAGGTGACAGAGACCCAGTACTTC	CAWSVQVTETQYF
TRBJ1-2	NA	NA	TRBV7-9	TGTGCCAGCAGCTCGGGCCTAGGAATGAGCTATGGCTACACCTTC	CASSSGLGMSYGYTF
TRBJ2-7	TRBD1	NA	TRBV28	TGTGCCAGCAGCCGCCCAGGGGGCTACGAGCAGTACTTC	CASSRPGGYEQYF
TRBJ2-3	NA	NA	TRBV29-1	TGCAGCGCCCGCCTGAGGGTAGATACGCAGTATTTT	CSARLRVDTQYF
TRBJ2-2	NA	NA	TRBV19	TGTGCCAGTAGTATAGATCGTGACACCGGGGAGCTGTTTTTT	CASSIDRDTGELFF
TRBJ2-5	TRBD2	NA	TRBV14	TGTGCCAGCAGCCAAGTGGCGGGGGAGGAGACCCAGTACTTC	CASSQVAGEETQYF
TRBJ1-1	NA	once	TRBV6-5	TGTGCCAGCACCCGGGGGGTTGAAGCTTTCTTT	CASTRGVEAFF
TRBJ1-4	TRBD1	NA	TRBV5-1	TGCGCCAGCAGCTTCGGGACAGGGAATGAAAAACTGTTTTTT	CASSFGTGNEKLFF